This TCR beta chain was recovered during a study of shared clonotypes between healthy human individuals. Donors, healthy HIV-negative adults, lacked recent acute infections or vaccinations. Both subsets, CD45RA+ naive and CD45RA-negative memory, were split from the CD4+ cells. The CDR3 contains 14 residues. Germline V gives CDR1 LGHNA, CDR2 YNFKEQ. V gave up 1 base and J gave up 6 bases, with 12 bases separating them. TCRdb's table, derived via immunoSEQ multiplex PCR, lists solely in-frame clones and lacks some. Here the sample spans roughly 1.4 million clones, roughly 98.5% being singletons. The TCR originated in a man aged 25 to 40 in good health. The chain couples TRBV4-2 to TRBJ1-1, with D maybe TRBD1 (5 bases). The sample was naive CD4+ T cells sorted from blood. Described subset: CD45RA+ positively selected. The CDR3 region has the DNA TGTGCCAGCAGCCAAGTCTCAGGGAAGGCTGAAGCTTTCTTT. It yields the protein CASSQVSGKAEAFF.